This paragraph reports one T cell receptor beta chain. Which antigen it targets is not known. Within one base of it there is no much larger clone, and no base qualities were kept. The data belong to a study of blood T cell repertoires in COVID-19 (dated by TCRdb to the early 2020s). General notes on the study: Samples from collaborators originated in the United States, Italy and Spain and spanned both the acute and convalescent phases of COVID-19. The prospective study material was composed of cDNA or gDNA derived from T cells, B-cell-depleted T cells, or PBMCs. The dataset comprised deeply sampled blood TCRbeta repertoires from subjects exposed to, actively infected with, or recovered from COVID-19. The repertoires were made available in a free public database intended to serve as a resource for research on the immune response to SARS-CoV-2. The samples were drawn from two sources: the first 160 participants of the ongoing ImmuneRACE study, and fewer than 1,500 subjects contributed by 6 global collaborators. Sample metadata almost always included a de-identified subject ID, COVID-19 status, age in years and sex. Where available, HLA class I and class II types were obtained from metadata supplied by the sample provider rather than from assay-based typing. Overall results and qualifications from the work: The quantity of clinical and demographic metadata differed by source and by participant and was supplied without curation.

In the germline V gene (reference sequence), CDR1 corresponds to LNHDA and CDR2 to SQIVND. The V end loses 5 bases and the J end loses 0 bases, and a stretch of 8 bases separates them. The CDR3 numbers 15 residues from cysteine through phenylalanine. The kept DNA is CDR3 alone, 45 bases in frame from the first base. One collaborating source in Seattle enrolled patients while the patients were actively infected and followed the patients over time throughout the course of disease. Whole blood was collected in K2EDTA tubes by collaborating institutions according to the institutions' own protocols. For TCRbeta analysis, collaborators shipped samples as frozen whole blood, isolated PBMCs, or DNA extracted from either of those sample types. TCRbeta CDR3 regions were amplified from genomic DNA using the immunoSEQ Assay, a bias-controlled multiplex PCR. Under the source paper's analysis protocol: The number of nucleated cells in each sample was estimated by amplification of reference gene primers within the assay. To quantify the absolute abundance of each unique TCRbeta CDR3 rearrangement, sequence reads were collapsed and filtered. For each sample, productive Simpson clonality was calculated as the square root of Simpson's diversity index over productive rearrangements. TCRdb stores this immuneACCESS table with in-frame sequences only. Part of the clones is absent; in the studies checked, under half of the shortfall reflects unresolved V genes, and no reason is known for the rest. V, J and clone size are those of that table, while D and trimming were read from the DNA. The sample table shows roughly 160,000 clones, and more than 85% are seen once. Around 0.6% of the sample comes from the top ten.

The clonotype was recovered from a man aged 60 to 69 with COVID-19, enrolled during active disease. This sequence uses TRBV19 and TRBJ2-6; possibly the D gene is TRBD2, per 6 matching bases. The specimen was peripheral blood. The nucleotides are TGTGCCAGTAGTCCCGGGGGCTCTGGGGCCAACGTCCTGACTTTC. It translates as CASSPGGSGANVLTF.